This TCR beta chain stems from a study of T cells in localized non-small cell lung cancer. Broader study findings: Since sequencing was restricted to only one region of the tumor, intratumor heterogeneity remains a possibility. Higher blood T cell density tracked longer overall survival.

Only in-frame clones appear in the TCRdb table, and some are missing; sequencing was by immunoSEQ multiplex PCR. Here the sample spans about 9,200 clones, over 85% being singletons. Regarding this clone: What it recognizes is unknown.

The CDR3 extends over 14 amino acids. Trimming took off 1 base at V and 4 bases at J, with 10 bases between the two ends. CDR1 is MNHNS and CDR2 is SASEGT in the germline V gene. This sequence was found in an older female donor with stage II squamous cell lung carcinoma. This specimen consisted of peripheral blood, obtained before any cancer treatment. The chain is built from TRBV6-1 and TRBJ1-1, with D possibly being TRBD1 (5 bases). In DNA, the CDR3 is TGTGCCAGCAGTGAAGATCCGGGGGGCACTGAAGCTTTCTTT. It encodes CASSEDPGGTEAFF.